This T cell receptor beta chain was obtained from a study of blood T cells in healthy people across ages. Study-wide background: Per two T cells, about one barcoded beta molecule was captured through template switching.

The CDR3 consists of 11 residues. V was shortened by 0 bases and J by 11 bases, with 8 bases between the two germline ends. Germline V gene sequence: CDR1 DFQATT, CDR2 SNEGSKA (reference sequence). Whole-study findings and limits: Among T cells, TCR beta diversity per million cells dropped roughly linearly as age rose. Estimated diversity across one million T cells was deemed an underestimate. Donor CMV infection status was unknown, possibly confounding age-related changes in expanded clonotypes.

Concerning this clonotype: Its target is unknown.

A second about 6 to 12 cycle PCR used barcoded and J-beta primers. TCRdb analysed the 5' RACE reads with MiXCR anew, one entry per CDR3 protein. This sample carries about 730,000 distinct CDR3 sequences, around 40% of them seen once, and the ten largest clones take 20% to 25%. The material sequenced was blood. The clonotype comes from a woman aged 60-75 years in good health. The chain employs TRBV20-1 and TRBJ2-4, with D hard to call. DNA of the CDR3: TGCAGTGCTAGAGACCCTCCGCTTCAGTACTTC. Residues: CSARDPPLQYF.